This is a list of T cell receptor beta chains from one sample in a study of OX40 agonist ivuxolimab in advanced cancers. Measured with immunoSEQ multiplex PCR; TCRdb has only the in-frame clones, and not every one. In the table there are 50,000 to 65,000 clones, roughly four fifths of which are singletons. The sample was CD4+ or CD8+ T cells sorted from blood, taken in a trial of the OX40 agonist ivuxolimab. These receptors originate from an adult with an advanced solid tumor such as melanoma, head and neck, liver or kidney cancer. CDR3s include the opening cysteine and the closing phenylalanine or tryptophan. The order of the fields is V gene, D gene, J gene, CDR3 protein, CDR3 DNA. D genes are given only for firm matches.

TRBV6-5	NA	TRBJ1-5	CASSYTANQPQHF	TGTGCCAGCAGTTATACCGCTAATCAGCCCCAGCATTTT
TRBV19	NA	TRBJ1-4	CASSTKGGAYEKLFF	TGTGCCAGTAGCACCAAGGGGGGGGCTTATGAAAAACTGTTTTTT
TRBV13	NA	TRBJ2-1	CASSFRYEQFF	TGTGCCAGCAGCTTTAGATATGAGCAGTTCTTC
TRBV19	NA	TRBJ2-3	CASSNGGGEDTQYF	TGTGCCAGTAGTAACGGGGGAGGTGAGGATACGCAGTATTTT
TRBV6-6	TRBD1	TRBJ1-5	CASSYSTGGGQPQHF	TGTGCCAGCAGTTACTCTACAGGGGGCGGACAGCCCCAGCATTTT
TRBV6-5	TRBD2	TRBJ2-1	CASSSRWGAGGEEQFF	TGTGCCAGTAGTTCACGATGGGGAGCGGGAGGGGAAGAGCAGTTCTTC
TRBV27	NA	TRBJ2-7	CASSIGGGLHSEQYF	TGTGCCAGCAGTATCGGTGGGGGTCTACATAGCGAGCAGTACTTC
TRBV29-1	NA	TRBJ2-3	CSADNTDTQYF	TGCAGCGCAGACAACACAGATACGCAGTATTTT
TRBV7-2	NA	TRBJ1-2	CASSRLSGIYGYTF	TGTGCCAGCAGCCGATTATCGGGGATTTATGGCTACACCTTC
TRBV10-1	TRBD1	TRBJ2-7	CASRGSRQGASYEQYF	TGCGCCAGCAGGGGGTCGAGGCAGGGGGCTTCCTACGAGCAGTACTTC
TRBV5-1	TRBD1	TRBJ1-2	CASSLGTGEVYGYTF	TGCGCCAGCAGCCTCGGGACAGGGGAGGTTTATGGCTACACCTTC
TRBV7-2	NA	TRBJ1-5	CASSSQQSQPQHF	TGTGCCAGCAGCTCACAGCAGAGTCAGCCCCAGCATTTT